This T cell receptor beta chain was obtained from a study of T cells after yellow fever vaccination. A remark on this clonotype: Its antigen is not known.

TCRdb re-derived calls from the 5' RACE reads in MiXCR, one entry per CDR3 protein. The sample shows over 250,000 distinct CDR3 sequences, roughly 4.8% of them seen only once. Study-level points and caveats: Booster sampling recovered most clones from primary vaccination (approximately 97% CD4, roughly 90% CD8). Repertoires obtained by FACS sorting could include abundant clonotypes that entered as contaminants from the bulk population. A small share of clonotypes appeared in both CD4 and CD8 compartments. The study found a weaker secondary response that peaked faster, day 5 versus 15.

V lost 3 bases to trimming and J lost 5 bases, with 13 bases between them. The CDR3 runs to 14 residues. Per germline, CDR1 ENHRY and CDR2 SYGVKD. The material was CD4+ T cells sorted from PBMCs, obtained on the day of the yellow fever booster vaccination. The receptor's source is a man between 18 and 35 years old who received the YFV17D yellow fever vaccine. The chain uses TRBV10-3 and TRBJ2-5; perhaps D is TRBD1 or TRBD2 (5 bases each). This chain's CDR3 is CAISDHQGAETQYF. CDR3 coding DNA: TGTGCCATCAGTGATCACCAGGGAGCGGAGACCCAGTACTTC.